This TCR beta chain comes out of a study of long-term antiretroviral therapy in people with HIV. This was the immunoSEQ v3.0 assay at survey level. Method: immunoSEQ multiplex PCR; TCRdb's copy keeps in-frame clones and lacks some. The repertoire has 15,000 to 20,000 clones, roughly nine tenths of them found once; the top ten carry 9.5% to 10%. Germline values: CDR1 SGHRS, CDR2 YFSETQ. The CDR3 covers 16 residues. The V gene lost 0 bases and the J gene lost 2 bases, with 13 bases spanning the gap. The genes are TRBV5-1 and TRBJ2-3; TRBD1 or TRBD2 may be the D gene (5 bases each). Here the sequenced sample was unsorted PBMCs, taken 3 years after starting antiretroviral therapy. The origin of this receptor is a man aged 50 to 60 with HIV. This CDR3 is CASSLAEGTYTDTQYF. The CDR3 nucleotides are TGCGCCAGCAGCTTGGCAGAGGGGACCTACACAGATACGCAGTATTTT.